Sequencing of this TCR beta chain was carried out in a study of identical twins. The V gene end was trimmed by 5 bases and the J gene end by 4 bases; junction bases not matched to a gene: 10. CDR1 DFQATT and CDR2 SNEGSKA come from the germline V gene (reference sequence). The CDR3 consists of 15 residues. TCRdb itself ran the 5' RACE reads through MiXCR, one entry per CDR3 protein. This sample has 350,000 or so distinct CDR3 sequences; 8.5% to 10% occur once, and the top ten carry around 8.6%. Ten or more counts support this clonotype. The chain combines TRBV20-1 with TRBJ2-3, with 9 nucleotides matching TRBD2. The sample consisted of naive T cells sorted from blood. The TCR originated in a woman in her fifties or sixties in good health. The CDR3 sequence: CSALKSGLASDTQYF. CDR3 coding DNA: TGCAGTGCTCTTAAATCGGGACTAGCCTCAGATACGCAGTATTTT.